This entry lists 7 T cell receptor beta chains sequenced from one sample in a study of identifying expanded T cells in peripheral blood. Measured with immunoSEQ multiplex PCR; TCRdb has only the in-frame clones, and not every one. The repertoire consists of about 78,000 clones, with about 83% occurring once and the leading ten covering more than 15%. Sequencing was done on a sample of blood. The origin of the receptors is a person between 18 and 75 years old in good health.

The chain combines TRBV5-6 with TRBJ1-1, with D unclear. There are 17 residues in the CDR3. The germline V and J ends were trimmed by 2 bases and 2 bases, with 19 bases remaining between them. The germline V gene has CDR1 SGHDT and CDR2 YYEEEE. As DNA, the CDR3 is TGTGCCAGCAGCTTCGTCGGCGCTGACCCCGTAAACACTGAAGCTTTCTTT. It is translated as CASSFVGADPVNTEAFF.

This chain links TRBV2 with TRBJ2-2, with a weak D call TRBD2 (6 bases). Germline V lookup: CDR1 SNHLY, CDR2 FYNNEI. V gave up 2 bases and J gave up 5 bases, with 9 bases separating them. The CDR3 extends over 14 amino acids. The CDR3 loop reads CASSETAGTGELFF. CDR3 DNA: TGTGCCAGCAGTGAAACAGCGGGTACCGGGGAGCTGTTTTTT.

As to this clone: Other nucleotide sequences from this sample produce the same CDR3. V gene TRBV28 combines with J gene TRBJ1-2; D not certain. The length of the CDR3 is 11 residues. V was cut by 6 bases and J by 2 bases, with 4 bases left in between. Germline-derived CDR1 and CDR2 are MDHEN and SYDVKM. The CDR3 nucleotides read TGTGCCAGCAGCTCCAACTATGGCTACACCTTC. This sequence encodes CASSSNYGYTF.

The chain joins TRBV7-8 to TRBJ1-2; 11 positions match TRBD1. The junction had 8 bases not matched to a gene; V was cut back by 5 bases and J by 6 bases. Germline V gives CDR1 SGHVS, CDR2 FQNEAQ. This CDR3 has 15 amino acids. CDR3 sequence (DNA): TGTGCCAGCAGCCTCTGGACAGGGGGCGTTCATGGCTACACCTTC. Its protein is CASSLWTGGVHGYTF.

This clone was counted a single time. The chain links TRBV27 to TRBJ1-2; 9 bases agree with TRBD1. This CDR3 spans 15 amino acids. From germline, CDR1 is MNHEY and CDR2 SMNVEV (reference sequence). The V gene end was trimmed by 5 bases and the J gene end by 3 bases; junction bases not matched to a gene: 7. The CDR3 nucleotides read TGTGCCAGCAGTGTCGTACAGGGGGCGCACTATGGCTACACCTTC. As protein: CASSVVQGAHYGYTF.

This chain joins TRBV7-8 and TRBJ1-4; D is unresolved. Per the germline V gene, CDR1 is SGHVS and CDR2 is FQNEAQ. This CDR3 spans 15 amino acids. Deletions cut 2 bases from V and 8 bases from J, with 15 bases between. CDR3 protein: CASSLFSQEGEKLFF. CDR3 nucleotides: TGTGCCAGCAGCTTATTTAGCCAAGAAGGGGAAAAACTGTTTTTT.

This chain connects TRBV18 to TRBJ2-2; possibly TRBD1 or TRBD2 for D (5 bases each). CDR1 KGHSH and CDR2 LQKENI come from the germline V gene. This CDR3 has 16 residues. V lost 6 bases, J lost 0 bases, and 14 bases lay in between. CDR3 nucleotide sequence: TGTGCCAGCTCCTCCCGGCAGGGACCGAACACCGGGGAGCTGTTTTTT. As protein: CASSSRQGPNTGELFF.